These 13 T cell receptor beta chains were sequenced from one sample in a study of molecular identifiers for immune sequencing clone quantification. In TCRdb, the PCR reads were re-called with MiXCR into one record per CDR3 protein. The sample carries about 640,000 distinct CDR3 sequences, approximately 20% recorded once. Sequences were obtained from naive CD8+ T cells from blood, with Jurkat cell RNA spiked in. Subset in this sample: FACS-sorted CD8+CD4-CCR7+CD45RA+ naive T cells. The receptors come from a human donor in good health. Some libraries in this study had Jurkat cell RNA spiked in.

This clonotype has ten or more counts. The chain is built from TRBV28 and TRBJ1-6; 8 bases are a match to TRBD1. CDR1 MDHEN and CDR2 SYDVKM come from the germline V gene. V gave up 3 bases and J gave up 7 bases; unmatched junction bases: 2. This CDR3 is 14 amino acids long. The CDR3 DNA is TGTGCCAGCAGTTTGGGGACAGGAAATTCACCCCTCCACTTT. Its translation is CASSLGTGNSPLHF.

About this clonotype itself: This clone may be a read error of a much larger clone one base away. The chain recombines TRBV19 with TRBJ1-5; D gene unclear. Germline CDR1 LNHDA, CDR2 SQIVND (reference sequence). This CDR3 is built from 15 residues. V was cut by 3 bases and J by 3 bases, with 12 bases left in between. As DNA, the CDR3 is TGTGCCAGTAGTATCCTAGCAGAGCACAATCAGCCCCAGCATTTT. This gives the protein CASSILAEHNQPQHF.

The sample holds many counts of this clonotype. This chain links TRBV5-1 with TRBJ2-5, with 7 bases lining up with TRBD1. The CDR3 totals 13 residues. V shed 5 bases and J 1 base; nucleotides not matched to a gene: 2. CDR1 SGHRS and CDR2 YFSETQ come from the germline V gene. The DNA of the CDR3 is TGCGCCAGCAGAGGGGACAGCCAAGAGACCCAGTACTTC. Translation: CASRGDSQETQYF.

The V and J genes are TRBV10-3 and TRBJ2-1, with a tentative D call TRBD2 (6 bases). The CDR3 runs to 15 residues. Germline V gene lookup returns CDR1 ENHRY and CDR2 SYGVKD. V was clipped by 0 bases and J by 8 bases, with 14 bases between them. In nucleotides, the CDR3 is TGTGCCATCAGTGAGTCGTCTAGCGCAACAGATGAGCAGTTCTTC. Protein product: CAISESSSATDEQFF.

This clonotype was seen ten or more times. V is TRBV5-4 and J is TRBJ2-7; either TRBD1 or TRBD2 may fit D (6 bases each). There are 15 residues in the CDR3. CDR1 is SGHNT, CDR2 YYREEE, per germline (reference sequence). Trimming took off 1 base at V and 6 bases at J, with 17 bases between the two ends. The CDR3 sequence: CASSLWGQGGIEQYF. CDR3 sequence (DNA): TGTGCCAGCAGCTTGTGGGGGCAGGGAGGCATCGAGCAGTACTTC.

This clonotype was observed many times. CDR3 sequence reads: CASSVQDSGNTIYF. As DNA, the CDR3 is TGTGCCAGCAGCGTACAGGATTCTGGAAACACCATATATTTT. The chain links TRBV9 to TRBJ1-3; no definite D call. V lost 1 base to trimming and J lost 1 base, with 6 bases between them. The CDR3 spans 14 residues. Germline values: CDR1 SGDLS, CDR2 YYNGEE.

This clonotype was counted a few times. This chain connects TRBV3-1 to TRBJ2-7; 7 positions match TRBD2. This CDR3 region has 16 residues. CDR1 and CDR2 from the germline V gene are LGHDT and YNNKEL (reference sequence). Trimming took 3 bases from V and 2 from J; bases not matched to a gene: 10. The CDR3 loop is CASSHWEGPGPYEQYF. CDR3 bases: TGTGCCAGCAGCCATTGGGAGGGTCCAGGCCCCTACGAGCAGTACTTC.

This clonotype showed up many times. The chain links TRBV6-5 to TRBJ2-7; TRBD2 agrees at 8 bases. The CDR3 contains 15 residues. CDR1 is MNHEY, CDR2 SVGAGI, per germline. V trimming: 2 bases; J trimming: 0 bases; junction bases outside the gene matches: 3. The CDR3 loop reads CASSYVAGSSYEQYF. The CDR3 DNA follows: TGTGCCAGCAGTTACGTAGCGGGGAGCTCCTACGAGCAGTACTTC.

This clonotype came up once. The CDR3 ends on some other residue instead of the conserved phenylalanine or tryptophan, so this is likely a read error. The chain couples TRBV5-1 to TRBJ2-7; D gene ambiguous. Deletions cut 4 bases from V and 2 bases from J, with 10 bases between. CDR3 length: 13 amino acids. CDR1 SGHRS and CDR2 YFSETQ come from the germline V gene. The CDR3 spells CASSPAPAYEQYS. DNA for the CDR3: TGCGCCAGCAGCCCCGCCCCCGCCTACGAGCAGTACTCC.

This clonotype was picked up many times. DNA for the CDR3: TGTGCCAGCAGCTTTGGGACAGCTGGAGGCGGGGAGCTGTTTTTT. Translated: CASSFGTAGGGELFF. The chain employs TRBV7-9 and TRBJ2-2; 7 nucleotides match TRBD1. J lost 7 bases, V lost 3 bases, and 8 bases had no gene match. The length of the CDR3 is 15 residues. The germline V gene encodes CDR1 SEHNR and CDR2 FQNEAQ (reference sequence).

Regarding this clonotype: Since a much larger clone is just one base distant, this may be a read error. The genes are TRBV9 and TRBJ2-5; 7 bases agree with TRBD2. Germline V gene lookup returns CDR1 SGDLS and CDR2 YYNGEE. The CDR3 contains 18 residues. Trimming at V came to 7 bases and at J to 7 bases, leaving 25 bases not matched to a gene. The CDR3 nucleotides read TGTGCCAGCGGCCAAGGCGGCCCCGGGACTACCCTGCAGGGGACCCAGTACTTC. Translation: CASGQGGPGTTLQGTQYF.

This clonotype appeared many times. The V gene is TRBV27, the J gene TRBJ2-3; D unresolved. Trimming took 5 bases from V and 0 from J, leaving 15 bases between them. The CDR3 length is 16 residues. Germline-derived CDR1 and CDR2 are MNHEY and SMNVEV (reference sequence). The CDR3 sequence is CASSRTTVTSTDTQYF. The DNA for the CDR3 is TGTGCCAGCAGTAGGACGACTGTGACTAGCACAGATACGCAGTATTTT.

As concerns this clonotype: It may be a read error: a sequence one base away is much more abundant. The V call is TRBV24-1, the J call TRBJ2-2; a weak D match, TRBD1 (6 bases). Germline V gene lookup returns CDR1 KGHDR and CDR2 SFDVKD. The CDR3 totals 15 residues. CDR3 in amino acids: CAASEGTPNTGELFF. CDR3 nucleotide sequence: TGTGCCGCCAGTGAGGGGACACCGAACACCGGGGAGCTGTTTTTT.